Described below is a single T cell receptor (beta chain) sequence and its context. Its antigen remains unknown. This sample's time point: sample taken at primary tumor resection. TCRs were sequenced from unsorted whole RNA of tumor, nontumor lung or PBMC. Samples were obtained from 65 to 80 donors, all untreated early-stage non-small cell lung cancer patients. TCRdb itself ran the 5' RACE reads through MiXCR, one entry per CDR3 protein. The table includes 80,000 to 95,000 distinct CDR3 sequences, over 8.5% detected once. These data come from a study of spatial heterogeneity in lung cancer. Study-level findings and limits: Tumor TCRs that were ubiquitous and expanded showed up in blood more at resection than follow-up.

This clonotype was obtained from a male donor with early-stage non-small cell lung cancer. Specimen: PBMCs, collected at surgery.

The CDR3 DNA reads as TGTGCCATCAGTGAGGTGACAGGGGGCAGTACAGATACGCAGTATTTT. It encodes CAISEVTGGSTDTQYF. V is TRBV10-3 and J is TRBJ2-3; 10 bases match TRBD1. V lost 2 bases, J lost 3 bases, and 5 bases stayed unmatched. The CDR3 runs 16 residues. Germline V CDR1 and CDR2: ENHRY, SYGVKD.